The clone carrying this TCR beta chain has only a few counts. What it binds is unknown. Germline is not matched at one junction end, which may reflect a read error. There are 12 residues in the CDR3. Germline V gene lookup returns CDR1 SGHAT and CDR2 FQNNGV. Starting from about 0.5 ug of total RNA, TCR beta cDNA was produced with a primer in the constant region. Three nested multiplex PCR rounds, a slightly modified ARM-PCR method, built the TCR beta libraries. TRBV1-TRBV30 forward and Cbeta reverse primers drove the first two roughly 10-cycle rounds. MiXCR, applied by TCRdb to the multiplex PCR reads, yields one record per CDR3 protein. Of around 40,000 distinct CDR3 sequences listed, 65% to 85% were seen once; the top ten hold 19%. Co-extraction of both nucleic acids (RNA and DNA) used roughly 19-33 mg of unsorted bulk tissue. Treatment-naive at the time, the patients had chronic HBV infection. The sample belongs to a study of tumor-infiltrating lymphocytes in primary liver carcinoma. Study overall: Roughly 3.5 to 7.13 million productive TCRbeta reads were obtained per sample, with similar numbers across tissue types.

The study, taken as a whole, reports: Blood trailed tumors significantly in top-250-clone fraction (p = 0.039). Researchers found tumor-adjacent and tumor-blood pairs overlapped less than tumor region pairs.

The sample was liver tumor tissue from sampling region 2. Subset given: tumor region T2, inferior pole. The V call is TRBV11-2, the J call TRBJ2-7; either TRBD1 or TRBD2 may fit D (6 bases each). This receptor was obtained from a man in his forties with primary liver carcinoma and hepatitis B virus infection. Written as DNA, the CDR3 is TGTGCCAGTAGTCCCGGGGGCTGCGAGCAGTATTTC. Translated: CASSPGGCEQYF.